The sequence of this T cell receptor beta chain was determined in a study of CD8 T cells in Susac syndrome. At the level of the study: When blood was drawn, patients with Susac syndrome were on intravenous immunoglobulin alone, on corticosteroids, or therapy-naive.

The CDR3 extends over 11 amino acids. Germline V gives CDR1 SQVTM, CDR2 ANQGSEA. Trimming took 7 bases from V and 2 from J, leaving 6 bases between them. Study-wide findings and caveats: CD4+ T cell repertoires in Susac syndrome exhibited no evidence of clonal expansion.

It was with random hexamers that roughly 0.5 to 1 ug RNA was reverse transcribed. Using its own MiXCR run on the immunoSEQ multiplex PCR reads, TCRdb lists one record per CDR3 protein. The table records roughly 150,000 distinct CDR3 sequences, around 95% of them present only once. Concerning this clonotype: Its specificity is not known.

The study sequenced TCR beta in blood CD8+ and CD4+ T cells. TEMRA cells underwent FACS enrichment and CD8+ and CD4+ T cells underwent negative isolation. This sequence was found in a human donor with Susac syndrome. The source material was CD4+ T cells from PBMCs. The rearrangement links TRBV29-1 to TRBJ2-1; tentatively, D is TRBD1 (5 bases). As DNA, the CDR3 is TGCAGCGCAGGGACCTACAATGAGCAGTTCTTC. Translated: CSAGTYNEQFF.